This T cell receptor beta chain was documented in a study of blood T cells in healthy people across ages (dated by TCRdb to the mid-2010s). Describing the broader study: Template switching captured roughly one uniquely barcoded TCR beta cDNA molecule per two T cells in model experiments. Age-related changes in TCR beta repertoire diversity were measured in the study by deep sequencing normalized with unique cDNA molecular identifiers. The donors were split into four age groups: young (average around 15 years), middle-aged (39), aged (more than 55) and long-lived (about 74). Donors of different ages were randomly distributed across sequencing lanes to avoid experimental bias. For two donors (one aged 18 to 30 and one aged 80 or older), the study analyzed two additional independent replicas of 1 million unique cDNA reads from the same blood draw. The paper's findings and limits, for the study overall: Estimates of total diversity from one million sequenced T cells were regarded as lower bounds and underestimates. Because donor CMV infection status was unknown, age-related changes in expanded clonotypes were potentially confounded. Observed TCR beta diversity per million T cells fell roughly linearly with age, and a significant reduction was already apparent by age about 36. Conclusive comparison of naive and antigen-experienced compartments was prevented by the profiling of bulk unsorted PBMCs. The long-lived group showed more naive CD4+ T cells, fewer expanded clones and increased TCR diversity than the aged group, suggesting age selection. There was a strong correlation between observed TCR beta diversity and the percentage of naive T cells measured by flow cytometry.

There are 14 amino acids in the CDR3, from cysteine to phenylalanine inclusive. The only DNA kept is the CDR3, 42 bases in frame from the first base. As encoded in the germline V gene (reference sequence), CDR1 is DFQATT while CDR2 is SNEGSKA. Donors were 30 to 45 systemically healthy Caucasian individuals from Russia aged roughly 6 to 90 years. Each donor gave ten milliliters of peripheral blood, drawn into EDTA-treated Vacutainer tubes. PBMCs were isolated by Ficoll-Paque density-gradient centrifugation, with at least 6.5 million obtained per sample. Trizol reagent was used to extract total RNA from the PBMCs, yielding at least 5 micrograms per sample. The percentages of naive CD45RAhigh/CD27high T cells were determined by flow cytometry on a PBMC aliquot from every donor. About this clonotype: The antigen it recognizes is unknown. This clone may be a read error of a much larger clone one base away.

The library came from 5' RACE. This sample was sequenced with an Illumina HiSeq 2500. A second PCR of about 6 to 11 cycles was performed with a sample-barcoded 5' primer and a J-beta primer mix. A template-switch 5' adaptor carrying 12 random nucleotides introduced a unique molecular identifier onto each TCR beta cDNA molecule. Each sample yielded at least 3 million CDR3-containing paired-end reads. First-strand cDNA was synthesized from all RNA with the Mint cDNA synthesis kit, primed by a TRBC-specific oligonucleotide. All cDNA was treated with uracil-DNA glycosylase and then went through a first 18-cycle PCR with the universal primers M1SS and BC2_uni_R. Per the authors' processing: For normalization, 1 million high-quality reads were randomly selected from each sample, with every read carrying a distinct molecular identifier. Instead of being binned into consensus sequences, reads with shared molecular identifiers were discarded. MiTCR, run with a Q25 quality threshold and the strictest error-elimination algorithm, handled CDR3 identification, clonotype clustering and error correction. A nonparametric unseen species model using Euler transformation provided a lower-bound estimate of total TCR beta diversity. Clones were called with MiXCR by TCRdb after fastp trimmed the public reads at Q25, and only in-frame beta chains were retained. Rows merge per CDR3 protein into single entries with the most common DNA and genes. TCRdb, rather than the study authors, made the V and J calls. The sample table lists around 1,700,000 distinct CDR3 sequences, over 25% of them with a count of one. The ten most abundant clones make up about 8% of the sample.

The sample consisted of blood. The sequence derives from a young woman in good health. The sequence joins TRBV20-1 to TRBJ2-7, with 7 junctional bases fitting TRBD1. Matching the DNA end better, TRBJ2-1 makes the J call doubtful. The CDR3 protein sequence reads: CSAIETGTSYEQFF. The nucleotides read TGCAGTGCTATAGAGACAGGGACCTCCTACGAGCAGTTCTTC.